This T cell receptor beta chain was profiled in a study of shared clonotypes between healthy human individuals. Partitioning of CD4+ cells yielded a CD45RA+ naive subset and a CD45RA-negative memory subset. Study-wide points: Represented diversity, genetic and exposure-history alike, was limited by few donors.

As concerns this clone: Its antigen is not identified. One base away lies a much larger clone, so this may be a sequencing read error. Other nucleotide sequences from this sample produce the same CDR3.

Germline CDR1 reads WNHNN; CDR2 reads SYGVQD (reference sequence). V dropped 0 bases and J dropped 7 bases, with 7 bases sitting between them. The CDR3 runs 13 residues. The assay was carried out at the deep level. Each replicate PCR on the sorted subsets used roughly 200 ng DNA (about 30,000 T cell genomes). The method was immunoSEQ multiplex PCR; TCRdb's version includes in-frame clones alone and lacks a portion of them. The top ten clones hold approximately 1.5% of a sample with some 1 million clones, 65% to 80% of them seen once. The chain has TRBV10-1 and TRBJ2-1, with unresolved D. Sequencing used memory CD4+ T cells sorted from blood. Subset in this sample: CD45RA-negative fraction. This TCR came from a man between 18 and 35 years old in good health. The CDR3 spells CASSESNRNEQFF. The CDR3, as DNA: TGCGCCAGCAGTGAGTCGAATCGGAATGAGCAGTTCTTC.